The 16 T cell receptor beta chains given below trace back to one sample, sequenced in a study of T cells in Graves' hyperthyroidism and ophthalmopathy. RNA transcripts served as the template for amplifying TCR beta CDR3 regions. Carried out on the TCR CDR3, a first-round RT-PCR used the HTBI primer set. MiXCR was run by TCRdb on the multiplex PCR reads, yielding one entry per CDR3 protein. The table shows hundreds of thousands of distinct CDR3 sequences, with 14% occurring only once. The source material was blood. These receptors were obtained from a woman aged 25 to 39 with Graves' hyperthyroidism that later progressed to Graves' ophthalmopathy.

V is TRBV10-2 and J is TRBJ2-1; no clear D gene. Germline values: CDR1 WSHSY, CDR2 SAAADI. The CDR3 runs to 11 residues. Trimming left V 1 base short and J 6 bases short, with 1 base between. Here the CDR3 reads CASSEFNEQFF. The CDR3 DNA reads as TGCGCCAGCAGTGAGTTCAATGAGCAGTTCTTC.

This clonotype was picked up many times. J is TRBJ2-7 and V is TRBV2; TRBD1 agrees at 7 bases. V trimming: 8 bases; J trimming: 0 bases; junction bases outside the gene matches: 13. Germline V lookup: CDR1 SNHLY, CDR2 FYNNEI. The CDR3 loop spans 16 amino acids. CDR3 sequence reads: CASLKGSRDSSYEQYF. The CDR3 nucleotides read TGTGCCAGCCTCAAAGGCTCCCGGGACAGCTCCTACGAGCAGTACTTC. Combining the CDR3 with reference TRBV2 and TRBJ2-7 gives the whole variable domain EPEVTQTPSHQVTQMGQEVILRCVPISNHLYFYWYRQILGQKVEFLVSFYNNEISEKSEIFDDQFSVERPDGSNFTLKIRSTKLEDSAMYFCASLKGSRDSSYEQYFGPGTRLTVT.

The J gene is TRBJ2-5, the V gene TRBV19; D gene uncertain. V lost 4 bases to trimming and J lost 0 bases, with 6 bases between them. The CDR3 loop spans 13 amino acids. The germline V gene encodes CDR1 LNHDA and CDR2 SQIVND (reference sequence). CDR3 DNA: TGTGCCAGTAGTAGGTACAACCAAGAGACCCAGTACTTC. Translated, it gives CASSRYNQETQYF.

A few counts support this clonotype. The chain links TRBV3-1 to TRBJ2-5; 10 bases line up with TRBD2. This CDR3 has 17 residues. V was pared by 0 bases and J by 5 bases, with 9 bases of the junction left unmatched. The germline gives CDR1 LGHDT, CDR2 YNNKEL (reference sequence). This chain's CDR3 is CASSQDLAGAGSETQYF. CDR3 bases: TGTGCCAGCAGCCAAGATCTAGCGGGAGCAGGTTCGGAGACCCAGTACTTC.

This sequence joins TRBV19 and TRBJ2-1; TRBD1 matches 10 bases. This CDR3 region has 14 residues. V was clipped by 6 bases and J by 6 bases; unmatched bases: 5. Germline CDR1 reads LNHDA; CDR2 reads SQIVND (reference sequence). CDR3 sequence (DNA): TGTGCCAGTAGCTGGACAGGGGGTTTCAATGAGCAGTTCTTC. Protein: CASSWTGGFNEQFF.

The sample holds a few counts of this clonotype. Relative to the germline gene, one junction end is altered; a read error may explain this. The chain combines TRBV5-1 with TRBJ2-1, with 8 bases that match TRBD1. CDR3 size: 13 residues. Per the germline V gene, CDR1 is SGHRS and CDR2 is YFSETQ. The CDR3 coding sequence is TGCGCCAGCAGCCCACAGGGGGACAATGAGCAGCTCTTC. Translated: CASSPQGDNEQLF.

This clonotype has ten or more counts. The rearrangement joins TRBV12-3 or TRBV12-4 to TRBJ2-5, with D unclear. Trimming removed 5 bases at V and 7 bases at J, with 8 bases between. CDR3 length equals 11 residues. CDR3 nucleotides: TGTGCCAGCAGTAAAATGGGGACCCAGTACTTC. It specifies CASSKMGTQYF.

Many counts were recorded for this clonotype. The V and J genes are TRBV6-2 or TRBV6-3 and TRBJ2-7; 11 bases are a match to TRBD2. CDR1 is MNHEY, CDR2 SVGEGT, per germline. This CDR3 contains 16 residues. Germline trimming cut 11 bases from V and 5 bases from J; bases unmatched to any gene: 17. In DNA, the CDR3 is TGTGCCGCCGCGACTAGCGGGACCCCTTCGCCCCACGAGCAGTACTTC. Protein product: CAAATSGTPSPHEQYF.

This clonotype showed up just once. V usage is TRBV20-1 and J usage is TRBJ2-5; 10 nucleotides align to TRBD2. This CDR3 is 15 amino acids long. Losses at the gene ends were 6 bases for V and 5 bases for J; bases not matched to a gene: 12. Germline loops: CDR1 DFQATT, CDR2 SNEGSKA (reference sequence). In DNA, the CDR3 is TGCAGTGCACTCGCCTCGAGCGGGAGGGGTGAGACCCAGTACTTC. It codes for CSALASSGRGETQYF.

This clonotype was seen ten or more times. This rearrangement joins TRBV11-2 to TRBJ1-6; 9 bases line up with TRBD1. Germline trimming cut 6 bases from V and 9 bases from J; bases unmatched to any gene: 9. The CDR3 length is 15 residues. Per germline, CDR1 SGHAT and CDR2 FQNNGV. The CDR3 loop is CASSSGTGLRSPLHF. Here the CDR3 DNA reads TGTGCCAGCAGTTCCGGGACAGGGCTTCGTTCACCCCTCCACTTT.

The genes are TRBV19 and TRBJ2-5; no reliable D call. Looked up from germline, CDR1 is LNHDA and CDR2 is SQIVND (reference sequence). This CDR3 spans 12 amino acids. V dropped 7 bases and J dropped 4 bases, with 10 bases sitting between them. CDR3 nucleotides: TGTGCCAGTATGGGGTTTCGAGAGACCCAGTACTTC. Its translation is CASMGFRETQYF.

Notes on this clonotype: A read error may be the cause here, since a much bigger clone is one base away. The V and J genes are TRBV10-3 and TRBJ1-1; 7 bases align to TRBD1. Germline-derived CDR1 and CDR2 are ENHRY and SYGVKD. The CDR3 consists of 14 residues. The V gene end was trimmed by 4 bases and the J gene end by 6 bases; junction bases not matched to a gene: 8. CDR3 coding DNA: TGTGCCATCAGTGCGACTACAGGGGTCTCTGAAGCTTTCTTT. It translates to CAISATTGVSEAFF.

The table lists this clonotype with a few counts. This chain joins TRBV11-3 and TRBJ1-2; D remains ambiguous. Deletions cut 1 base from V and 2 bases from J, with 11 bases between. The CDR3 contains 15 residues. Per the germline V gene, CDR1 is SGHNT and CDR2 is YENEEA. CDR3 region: CASSLVNSVNYGYTF. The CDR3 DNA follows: TGTGCCAGCAGCTTAGTGAACAGCGTGAACTATGGCTACACCTTC.

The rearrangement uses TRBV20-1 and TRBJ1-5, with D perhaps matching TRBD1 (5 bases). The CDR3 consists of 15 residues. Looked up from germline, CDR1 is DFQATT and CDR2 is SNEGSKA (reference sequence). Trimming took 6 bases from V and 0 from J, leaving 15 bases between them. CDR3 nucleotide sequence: TGCAGTGCAACCCAGGGACTCCCTAGCAATCAGCCCCAGCATTTT. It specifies CSATQGLPSNQPQHF.

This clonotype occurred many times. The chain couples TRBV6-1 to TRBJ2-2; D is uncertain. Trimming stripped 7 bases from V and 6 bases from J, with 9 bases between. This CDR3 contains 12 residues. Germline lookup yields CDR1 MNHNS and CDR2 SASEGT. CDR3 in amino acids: CASTTGPGELFF. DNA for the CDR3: TGTGCCAGCACCACGGGTCCCGGGGAGCTGTTTTTT.

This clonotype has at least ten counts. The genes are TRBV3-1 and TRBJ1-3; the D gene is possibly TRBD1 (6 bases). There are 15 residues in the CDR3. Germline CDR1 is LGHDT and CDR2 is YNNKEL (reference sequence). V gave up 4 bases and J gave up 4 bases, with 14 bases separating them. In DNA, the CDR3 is TGTGCCAGCAGCCCGACAGGCTCCCCCGGAAACACCATATATTTT. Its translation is CASSPTGSPGNTIYF. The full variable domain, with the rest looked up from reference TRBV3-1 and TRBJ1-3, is DTAVSQTPKYLVTQMGNDKSIKCEQNLGHDTMYWYKQDSKKFLKIMFSYNNKELIINETVPNRFSPKSPDKAHLNLHINSLELGDSAVYFCASSPTGSPGNTIYFGEGSWLTVV.